These 13 T cell receptor beta chains originate from one sample sequenced in a study of shared clonotypes between healthy human individuals. Libraries were prepared by immunoSEQ multiplex PCR; TCRdb keeps only in-frame clonotypes and omits some of them. The sample contains fewer than 600,000 clones, roughly three quarters of which appear only once. Sequenced material: PBMCs. The receptors were gathered from a woman aged 40 to 50 in good health. Some clones in this sample may be carry-over from other donors' samples.

The chain couples TRBV7-2 to TRBJ2-1; D possibly matches TRBD1 or TRBD2 (6 bases each). Trimming shortened V by 5 bases and J by 1 base, and 15 bases separated the two germline ends. In germline, CDR1 is SGHTA, CDR2 FQGNSA. The CDR3 contains 16 residues. CDR3 DNA sequence: TGTGCCAGCAGCCCCTCCCTAGGGGGGTCCTACAATGAGCAGTTCTTC. This encodes CASSPSLGGSYNEQFF.

This clone was found once. The chain carries TRBV18 and TRBJ2-4; D perhaps matches TRBD2 (6 bases). V was trimmed by 3 bases and J by 0 bases, leaving 12 bases between them. The CDR3 spans 16 residues. Germline values: CDR1 KGHSH, CDR2 LQKENI. This chain's CDR3 is CASSPPEGLAKNIQYF. DNA for the CDR3: TGTGCCAGCTCACCTCCGGAGGGATTAGCCAAAAACATTCAGTACTTC. The entire variable domain, with the rest obtained from reference TRBV18 and TRBJ2-4, is as follows: NAGVMQNPRHLVRRRGQEARLRCSPMKGHSHVYWYRQLPEEGLKFMVYLQKENIIDESGMPKERFSAEFPKEGPSILRIQQVVRGDSAAYFCASSPPEGLAKNIQYFGAGTRLSVL.

This rearrangement joins TRBV27 to TRBJ2-4, with TRBD1 identical over 10 bases. The junction had 8 bases not matched to a gene; V was cut back by 2 bases and J by 7 bases. The germline gives CDR1 MNHEY, CDR2 SMNVEV (reference sequence). The CDR3 spans 16 residues. This CDR3 is CASSLTGTGAGNIQYF. The CDR3 DNA is TGTGCCAGCAGTTTAACAGGGACAGGGGCTGGCAACATTCAGTACTTC.

For the CDR3, the DNA is TGTGCCAGCAGCGCCGGGACTAGCGGTTTGGAGCAGTTCTTC. Its translation: CASSAGTSGLEQFF. The genes are TRBV7-9 and TRBJ2-1; TRBD2 matches 11 bases. The CDR3 runs to 14 residues. CDR1 and CDR2 from the germline V gene are SEHNR and FQNEAQ (reference sequence). V was clipped by 5 bases and J by 10 bases; unmatched bases: 7.

This chain connects TRBV7-2 to TRBJ2-1; 8 nucleotides line up with TRBD1. CDR1 and CDR2 (germline): SGHTA, FQGNSA. Trimming took 1 base from V and 13 from J; bases not matched to a gene: 6. This CDR3 has 13 amino acids. Written as DNA, the CDR3 is TGTGCCAGCAGCTTAGGGGCAGGGGGCGGTCAGTTCTTC. Protein: CASSLGAGGGQFF.

This sequence joins TRBV7-9 and TRBJ1-1; 7 nucleotides align to TRBD1. V was clipped by 5 bases and J by 6 bases; unmatched bases: 3. Germline V gene lookup returns CDR1 SEHNR and CDR2 FQNEAQ (reference sequence). The length of the CDR3 is 12 residues. The CDR3 spells CASSLGTAEAFF. For the CDR3, the DNA is TGTGCCAGCAGCCTCGGGACAGCTGAAGCTTTCTTT.

V usage is TRBV7-2 and J usage is TRBJ2-7; 11 bases fit TRBD1. J was trimmed by 6 bases and V by 5 bases; bases with no gene match: 3. The CDR3 length is 13 residues. Germline V gene lookup returns CDR1 SGHTA and CDR2 FQGNSA. CDR3 bases: TGTGCCAGCAGCCAGGGACAGGGGGGCGAGCAGTACTTC. Translated: CASSQGQGGEQYF.

A note on this clone: A clone one base away is much larger, so this may be a read error. This chain uses TRBV29-1 with TRBJ1-1; TRBD1 aligns across 7 bases. Germline-derived CDR1 and CDR2 are SQVTM and ANQGSEA. The CDR3 extends over 14 amino acids. The V gene end was trimmed by 3 bases and the J gene end by 0 bases; junction bases not matched to a gene: 4. CDR3 nucleotides: TGCAGCGTTGAGGGTCAGGGGGTGAACACTGAAGCTTTCTTT. It yields the protein CSVEGQGVNTEAFF.

This clone occurred a few times. The chain carries TRBV19 and TRBJ2-1; 8 bases fit TRBD2. CDR1 is LNHDA, CDR2 SQIVND, per germline (reference sequence). The CDR3 covers 16 residues. After removal of 3 bases from V and 4 bases from J, the junction contained 8 bases not matched to a gene. CDR3: CASSIAGGGYYNEQFF. In nucleotides, the CDR3 is TGTGCCAGTAGTATTGCGGGAGGCGGTTATTACAATGAGCAGTTCTTC.

The chain is built from TRBV7-8 and TRBJ2-3; D is perhaps TRBD1 or TRBD2 (5 bases each). Trimming left V 2 bases short and J 3 bases short, with 18 bases between. Germline V gene lookup returns CDR1 SGHVS and CDR2 FQNEAQ. The CDR3 is 17 amino acids. The CDR3 is CASSLSARGGGTDTQYF. In DNA form, the CDR3 reads TGTGCCAGCAGCTTATCTGCGCGTGGGGGTGGGACAGATACGCAGTATTTT.

This clone was detected only a few times. The J gene is TRBJ2-7, the V gene TRBV5-1; TRBD2 matches 10 bases. This CDR3 spans 15 amino acids. The V gene end was trimmed by 1 base and the J gene end by 5 bases; junction bases not matched to a gene: 6. Germline CDR1 reads SGHRS; CDR2 reads YFSETQ. The CDR3 loop is CASSLRSGRGHEQYF. The CDR3 DNA follows: TGCGCCAGCAGCTTGAGAAGCGGGAGGGGCCACGAGCAGTACTTC. Filled out from reference TRBV5-1 and TRBJ2-7, the complete variable domain reads KAGVTQTPRYLIKTRGQQVTLSCSPISGHRSVSWYQQTPGQGLQFLFEYFSETQRNKGNFPGRFSGRQFSNSRSEMNVSTLELGDSALYLCASSLRSGRGHEQYFGPGTRLTVT.

By proportion, this clone is medium-sized. Within the sample, other DNA sequences also encode this same CDR3. The rearrangement uses TRBV30 and TRBJ2-5, with TRBD1 identical over 8 bases. The V gene's germline CDR1 is GTSNPN and CDR2 SVGIG (reference sequence). V dropped 4 bases and J dropped 3; count of bases not matched to a gene: 4. This CDR3 has 13 residues. The CDR3 protein is CAWTRTGKETQYF. CDR3 DNA: TGTGCCTGGACCCGGACAGGGAAAGAGACCCAGTACTTC. Based on the CDR3 plus reference TRBV30 and TRBJ2-5, the full variable domain is SQTIHQWPATLVQPVGSPLSLECTVEGTSNPNLYWYRQAAGRGLQLLFYSVGIGQISSEVPQNLSASRPQDRQFILSSKKLLLSDSGFYLCAWTRTGKETQYFGPGTRLLVL.

A remark on this clone: A far larger clone is off by one base, so a read error is likely. The chain employs TRBV27 and TRBJ1-1; TRBD1 matches 7 bases. CDR1 MNHEY and CDR2 SMNVEV come from the germline V gene (reference sequence). CDR3 length: 15 amino acids. The CDR3 sequence: CASSLTGTAYTEASF. The CDR3 region has the DNA TGTGCCAGCAGTTTAACCGGGACAGCATACACTGAAGCTTCCTTT.